Listed here are 3 T cell receptor beta chains from one sample, sequenced in a study of T cell clonotyping in hematopoietic cell transplantation. Time point indicated: recipient sample about 28 days before transplant, after cytoreduction. Measured with immunoSEQ multiplex PCR; TCRdb has only the in-frame clones, and not every one. The profile shows about 10,000 clones, around 90% of them singletons. Sequenced material: peripheral blood mononuclear cells, taken before stem cell transplant. These receptors were collected from a woman in her fifties or sixties with chronic myeloid leukemia. Some clones in this sample may be carry-over from other donors' samples.

A few counts support this clone. The V and J genes are TRBV20-1 and TRBJ2-7; TRBD2 aligns across 7 bases. The CDR3 totals 11 residues. In germline, CDR1 is DFQATT, CDR2 SNEGSKA (reference sequence). The ends lost 6 bases at V and 5 bases at J; junction bases unmatched: 4. The CDR3 DNA reads TGCAGTGCCCCGAGCGGGAACGAGCAGTACTTC. It translates to CSAPSGNEQYF.

The chain is built from TRBV2 and TRBJ2-3; 9 nucleotides line up with TRBD2. V trimming: 5 bases; J trimming: 0 bases; junction bases outside the gene matches: 6. CDR3 length: 16 amino acids. Germline CDR1 and CDR2: SNHLY and FYNNEI. CDR3 nucleotide sequence: TGTGCCAGCAGTCCGACTAGCGGATATAGCACAGATACGCAGTATTTT. It specifies CASSPTSGYSTDTQYF.

The chain is built from TRBV6-5 and TRBJ1-5; D is undetermined. Trimming pared 8 bases from V and 5 bases from J, leaving 13 bases between. The CDR3 loop spans 13 amino acids. Germline CDR1 MNHEY, CDR2 SVGAGI. CDR3 region: CASQRGGDQPQHF. The CDR3 DNA follows: TGTGCCAGCCAGAGAGGAGGCGATCAGCCCCAGCATTTT.